This T cell receptor (beta chain) originates from a study of OX40 agonist ivuxolimab in advanced cancers. With respect to this clone: What it recognizes is unknown.

The study, taken as a whole, reports: Some of the nonresponding patients also showed low levels of normalized T-cell clonal expansion. At doses 0.1 to 3.0 mg/kg, CD4+ and CD8+ clones expanded.

Some clones are missing from TCRdb's copy, which holds only in-frame ones; the method was immunoSEQ multiplex PCR. The sample carries around 64,000 clones, approximately 90% recorded once. The CDR3 covers 13 residues. V shed 3 bases and J shed 6 bases, with 9 bases lying between them. CDR1 is MNHEY and CDR2 is SMNVEV in the germline V gene (reference sequence). This material consisted of CD4+ or CD8+ T cells sorted from blood, taken in a trial of the OX40 agonist ivuxolimab. This clonotype was sampled from an adult with an advanced solid tumor such as melanoma, head and neck, liver or kidney cancer. V and J are TRBV27 and TRBJ2-1; D possibly corresponds to TRBD1 (5 bases). DNA for the CDR3: TGTGCCAGCAGTTTTGGTCAGGGCAATGAGCAGTTCTTC. It codes for CASSFGQGNEQFF.